These 20 T cell receptor beta chains were all obtained from the same sample, sequenced in a study of T cell responses to AZD1222 COVID-19 vaccine. Generated by immunoSEQ multiplex PCR, the TCRdb table keeps only in-frame clones and is missing some. The table lists about 79,000 clones, around 84% of them singletons, with less than 25% in the top ten. This specimen was peripheral blood, taken on day 0 of AZD1222 vaccination. These TCRs come from an adult in good health.

The chain recombines TRBV27 with TRBJ1-6, with D tentatively TRBD1 (5 bases). V was clipped by 0 bases and J by 5 bases, with 8 bases between them. CDR3 length: 15 amino acids. Germline lookup yields CDR1 MNHEY and CDR2 SMNVEV (reference sequence). The CDR3: CASSLSAGHNSPLHF. DNA of the CDR3: TGTGCCAGCAGTTTATCGGCGGGACATAATTCACCCCTCCACTTT.

The chain uses TRBV5-5 and TRBJ2-4; no clear D. The V end lost 0 bases, the J end lost 0 bases, and 4 bases lay between the germline ends. Germline V gene lookup returns CDR1 SGHKS and CDR2 YYEKEE (reference sequence). The CDR3 sequence is 14 residues long. The CDR3 sequence: CASSLALAKNIQYF. Here the CDR3 DNA reads TGTGCCAGCAGCTTGGCGCTAGCCAAAAACATTCAGTACTTC.

This chain joins TRBV5-8 and TRBJ1-4; D uncertain. The germline gives CDR1 SGHTS, CDR2 YDEGEE. Trimming cost V 0 bases and J 7 bases, with 10 bases left between them. The CDR3 length is 14 residues. This CDR3 reads CASSLEGLSEKLFF. DNA for the CDR3: TGTGCCAGCAGCTTGGAGGGTTTGAGTGAAAAACTGTTTTTT.

CDR3: CASSLNYEQYF. CDR3 nucleotide sequence: TGTGCCAGCAGCTTGAACTACGAGCAGTACTTC. The J gene is TRBJ2-7, the V gene TRBV5-6; D unclear. Germline assignment: CDR1 SGHDT and CDR2 YYEEEE. This CDR3 spans 11 amino acids. Deletions cut 1 base from V and 3 bases from J, with 2 bases between.

The rearrangement uses TRBV9 and TRBJ2-7, with 10 positions matching TRBD1. Losses at the gene ends were 4 bases for V and 3 bases for J; bases not matched to a gene: 4. The V gene's germline CDR1 is SGDLS and CDR2 YYNGEE. This CDR3 has 14 residues. The CDR3 region is CASSPGTGVYEQYF. The CDR3 DNA reads TGTGCCAGCAGCCCCGGGACAGGGGTCTACGAGCAGTACTTC.

The rearrangement links TRBV6-2 or TRBV6-3 to TRBJ1-1, with D unclear. The CDR3 length is 14 residues. Trimming left V 2 bases short and J 1 base short, with 8 bases between. Germline CDR1 and CDR2: MNHEY and SVGEGT. CDR3 nucleotide sequence: TGTGCCAGCAGTTACGCGGGCACGAACACTGAAGCTTTCTTT. Its protein is CASSYAGTNTEAFF.

The rearrangement uses TRBV27 and TRBJ2-5, with D unresolved. Germline CDR1 reads MNHEY; CDR2 reads SMNVEV (reference sequence). The V end lost 3 bases, the J end lost 7 bases, and 3 bases lay between the germline ends. This CDR3 has 10 residues. The DNA for the CDR3 is TGTGCCAGCAGTTTTATGACCCAGTACTTC. Translated: CASSFMTQYF.

This chain connects TRBV7-9 to TRBJ2-3, with 8 bases matching TRBD1. The ends lost 5 bases at V and 4 bases at J; junction bases unmatched: 8. The germline V gene encodes CDR1 SEHNR and CDR2 FQNEAQ (reference sequence). This CDR3 has 15 amino acids. CDR3 sequence: CASSHGQGRADTQYF. The CDR3 nucleotides are TGTGCCAGCAGCCACGGACAGGGACGCGCAGATACGCAGTATTTT.

The chain couples TRBV19 to TRBJ1-4; 9 bases match TRBD1. Germline CDR1 LNHDA, CDR2 SQIVND (reference sequence). The CDR3 consists of 17 residues. V was pared by 5 bases and J by 6 bases, with 13 bases of the junction left unmatched. The CDR3 loop reads CASSFFLTGGRDEKLFF. The CDR3 DNA is TGTGCCAGTAGTTTTTTTCTTACAGGGGGCCGTGATGAAAAACTGTTTTTT.

V gene TRBV3-1 (or the pseudogene TRBV3-2) combines with J gene TRBJ2-1, with 14 bases that match TRBD2. The CDR3 has 15 residues. Germline lookup yields CDR1 LGHDT and CDR2 YNNKEL (reference sequence). J gave up 7 bases and V 6 bases, and 5 bases lay outside the gene matches. CDR3 sequence (DNA): TGTGCCAGCAGACGGACTAGCGGGAGGAAGAATGAGCAGTTCTTC. It translates to CASRRTSGRKNEQFF.

The gene calls are TRBV30 and TRBJ1-4, with 7 bases aligning to TRBD1. The germline V gene has CDR1 GTSNPN and CDR2 SVGIG (reference sequence). After removal of 6 bases from V and 6 bases from J, the junction contained 10 bases not matched to a gene. The CDR3 contains 14 residues. CDR3 region: CACLPGQFHEKLFF. The CDR3 nucleotides read TGTGCCTGCCTTCCGGGACAGTTTCATGAAAAACTGTTTTTT.

The chain has TRBV7-2 and TRBJ1-2; D possibly corresponds to TRBD1 (6 bases). Germline values: CDR1 SGHTA, CDR2 FQGNSA. The ends were cut back, 3 bases at V and 3 bases at J, with 8 bases in the middle. The CDR3 runs to 13 residues. The CDR3 loop is CASSLDSHYGYTF. The CDR3 DNA reads as TGTGCCAGCAGCTTGGACAGTCACTATGGCTACACCTTC. The full variable domain, its missing parts supplied by reference TRBV7-2 and TRBJ1-2, is GAGVSQSPSNKVTEKGKDVELRCDPISGHTALYWYRQSLGQGLEFLIYFQGNSAPDKSGLPSDRFSAERTGGSVSTLTIQRTQQEDSAVYLCASSLDSHYGYTFGSGTRLTVV.

This clone was counted a single time. The rearrangement links TRBV6-6 to TRBJ1-5; perhaps TRBD1 as D (5 bases). The CDR3 totals 12 residues. CDR1 MNHNY and CDR2 SVGAGI come from the germline V gene (reference sequence). Trimming stripped 6 bases from V and 6 bases from J, with 9 bases between. The CDR3 sequence is CASRAGSQPQHF. Written as DNA, the CDR3 is TGTGCCAGCAGAGCAGGGAGTCAGCCCCAGCATTTT.

The chain has TRBV7-9 and TRBJ2-3; 9 bases are a match to TRBD1. This CDR3 contains 16 residues. Trimming took 5 bases from V and 2 from J; bases not matched to a gene: 8. Germline-derived CDR1 and CDR2 are SEHNR and FQNEAQ (reference sequence). CDR3 sequence: CASSPRGDRVTDTQYF. CDR3 bases: TGTGCCAGCAGCCCCAGAGGGGACAGGGTCACAGATACGCAGTATTTT.

This rearrangement joins TRBV29-1 to TRBJ1-2, with 8 bases aligning to TRBD1. The CDR3 is 12 amino acids. J was trimmed by 3 bases and V by 6 bases; bases with no gene match: 3. Germline CDR1 reads SQVTM; CDR2 reads ANQGSEA. The CDR3 loop reads CSVADRDYGYTF. The CDR3 coding sequence is TGCAGCGTAGCGGACAGGGACTATGGCTACACCTTC. Using reference TRBV29-1 and TRBJ1-2 for the parts outside the CDR3, the full variable domain is SAVISQKPSRDICQRGTSLTIQCQVDSQVTMMFWYRQQPGQSLTLIATANQGSEATYESGFVIDKFPISRPNLTFSTLTVSNMSPEDSSIYLCSVADRDYGYTFGSGTRLTVV.

The chain has TRBV28 and TRBJ2-3; 10 bases map to TRBD2. Per the germline V gene, CDR1 is MDHEN and CDR2 is SYDVKM. This CDR3 region has 17 residues. With V trimmed by 5 bases and J by 5 bases, 13 bases remained unmatched. The DNA of the CDR3 is TGTGCCAGCAGTCAGGCGAGGAGCGGGGGGGCCCAAGATACGCAGTATTTT. Amino acid sequence: CASSQARSGGAQDTQYF.

CDR3: CASSESWGQPQHF. CDR3 in DNA: TGCGCCAGCAGTGAGTCCTGGGGTCAGCCCCAGCATTTT. The chain is built from TRBV10-1 and TRBJ1-5; D is unclear. Germline V CDR1 and CDR2: WNHNN, SYGVQD (reference sequence). With 0 bases removed from V and 6 bases from J, the gap between germline ends came to 6 bases. The CDR3 sequence is 13 residues long.

This chain joins TRBV5-1 and TRBJ2-1; TRBD2 aligns across 8 bases. Germline V gives CDR1 SGHRS, CDR2 YFSETQ. The CDR3 sequence is 15 residues long. The V and J ends lost 2 bases and 4 bases, in that order; junction bases with no gene match: 5. DNA for the CDR3: TGCGCCAGCAGCTTAACTAGCGGCGTTTACAATGAGCAGTTCTTC. It encodes CASSLTSGVYNEQFF. Supplemented by reference TRBV5-1 and TRBJ2-1, the full variable domain reads KAGVTQTPRYLIKTRGQQVTLSCSPISGHRSVSWYQQTPGQGLQFLFEYFSETQRNKGNFPGRFSGRQFSNSRSEMNVSTLELGDSALYLCASSLTSGVYNEQFFGPGTRLTVL.

V and J are TRBV11-2 and TRBJ2-1; the D is unclear. The CDR3 is 13 residues long. V was clipped by 0 bases and J by 4 bases, with 4 bases between them. Germline V CDR1 and CDR2: SGHAT, FQNNGV. This CDR3 is CASSLESYNEQFF. The CDR3 DNA sequence: TGTGCCAGCAGCTTAGAAAGTTACAATGAGCAGTTCTTC. The full variable domain, in which reference TRBV11-2 and TRBJ2-1 provide the parts outside the CDR3, is EAGVAQSPRYKIIEKRQSVAFWCNPISGHATLYWYQQILGQGPKLLIQFQNNGVVDDSQLPKDRFSAERLKGVDSTLKIQPAKLEDSAVYLCASSLESYNEQFFGPGTRLTVL.

The chain is built from TRBV19 and TRBJ2-2, with D tentatively TRBD1 (5 bases). The V end was cut by 7 bases, the J end by 7 bases, with 16 bases between. The germline V gene encodes CDR1 LNHDA and CDR2 SQIVND (reference sequence). This CDR3 is built from 14 residues. In DNA form, the CDR3 reads TGTGCCAGTAAAGCCAGGGAAGCGAGCGGGGAGCTGTTTTTT. Residues: CASKAREASGELFF.